The clone carrying this TCR beta chain is large (0.1 to 1%) within its sample. As yet, its antigen is unknown. The data are from a study of spatial heterogeneity in lung cancer. About the research overall: Matched bulk RNA-seq provided a T cell module score, and TCR transcript counts in tumor regions correlated strongly with it.

Study-level findings and limits: Counts that tracked tumor mutation counts were those of expanded intratumoral alpha and beta TCRs.

TCRdb used MiXCR to reprocess the 5' RACE reads, holding one entry per CDR3 protein. The table records about 2,300 distinct CDR3 sequences, approximately 20% of them present only once. The CDR3 loop spans 15 amino acids. Trimming left V 5 bases short and J 0 bases short, with 11 bases between. Germline CDR1 reads SGHTA; CDR2 reads FQGNSA. Time point: sample taken at primary tumor resection. The genes are TRBV7-2 and TRBJ2-1; no definite D call. This specimen consisted of lung tumor tissue, obtained at surgery. The receptor was isolated from a male donor with early-stage non-small cell lung cancer. For the CDR3, the DNA is TGTGCCAGCAGCCCTACGTCAAGCTCCTACAATGAGCAGTTCTTC. Translated: CASSPTSSSYNEQFF.